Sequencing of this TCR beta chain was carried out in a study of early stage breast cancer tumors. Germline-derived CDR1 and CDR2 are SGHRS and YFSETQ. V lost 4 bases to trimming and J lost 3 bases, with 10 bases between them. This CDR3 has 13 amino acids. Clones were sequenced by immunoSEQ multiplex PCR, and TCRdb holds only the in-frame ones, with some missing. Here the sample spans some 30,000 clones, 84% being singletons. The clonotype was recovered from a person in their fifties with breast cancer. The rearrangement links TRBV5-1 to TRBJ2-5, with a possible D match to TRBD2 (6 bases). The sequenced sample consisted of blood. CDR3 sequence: CASSRDFKETQYF. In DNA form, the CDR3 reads TGCGCCAGCAGCCGGGACTTCAAAGAGACCCAGTACTTC.